This TCR beta chain was identified during a study of graft-versus-host responses after intestinal transplantation. Turning to the study itself: Recipients had multivisceral, liver-intestinal, or isolated intestinal transplants.

Produced via immunoSEQ multiplex PCR; TCRdb's table is partial and in-frame only. The table has under 100,000 clones, around 93% seen once; the top ten hold 0.15% to 0.2%. As regards this clone: What it binds is not known.

CDR3 size: 14 residues. The germline V gene has CDR1 LNHNV and CDR2 YYDKDF (reference sequence). The ends were cut back, 0 bases at V and 4 bases at J, with 9 bases in the middle. The chain uses TRBV15 and TRBJ2-5, with D unresolved. This sample comprised unstimulated CD4+ T cells sorted from spleen or lymph node cells, obtained before transplant. This sequence was found in a human donor who was the organ donor for an intestinal transplant. As DNA, the CDR3 is TGTGCCACCAGCAGAGATCCGAGCCCAGAGACCCAGTACTTC. Its protein is CATSRDPSPETQYF.